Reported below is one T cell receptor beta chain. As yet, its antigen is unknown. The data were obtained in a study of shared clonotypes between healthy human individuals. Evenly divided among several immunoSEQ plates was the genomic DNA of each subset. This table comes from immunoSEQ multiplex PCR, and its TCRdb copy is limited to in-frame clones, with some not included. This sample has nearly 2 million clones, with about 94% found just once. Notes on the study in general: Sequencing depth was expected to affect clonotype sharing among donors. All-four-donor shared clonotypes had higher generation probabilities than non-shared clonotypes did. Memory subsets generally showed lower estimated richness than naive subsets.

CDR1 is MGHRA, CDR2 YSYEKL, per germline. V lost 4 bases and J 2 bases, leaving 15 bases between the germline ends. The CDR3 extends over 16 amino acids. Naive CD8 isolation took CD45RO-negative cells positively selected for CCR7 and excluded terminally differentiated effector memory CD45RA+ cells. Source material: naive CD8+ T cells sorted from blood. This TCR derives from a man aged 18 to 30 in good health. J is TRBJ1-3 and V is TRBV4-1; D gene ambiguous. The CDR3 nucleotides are TGCGCCAGCAGCCTCTCCGAGGACGGACCTGGAAACACCATATATTTT. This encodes CASSLSEDGPGNTIYF.